The 24 T cell receptor beta chains listed next were all sequenced from one sample in a study of T cell repertoires in cytomegalovirus infection (dated by TCRdb to between 2018 and 2021). These receptors lack a known antigen. The treatment or condition label, read with the paper, signifies: in vitro stimulation with specific CMV peptide epitopes to enrich CMV-specific T cells. Sequenced on an Illumina HiSeq 1500. TCRdb reprocessing: public reads trimmed at Q25 with fastp, clones called with MiXCR, in-frame beta chains kept. When rows share a CDR3 protein, they turn into one entry using the most common DNA and genes. The sample includes about 130,000 distinct CDR3 sequences, with approximately 30% observed a single time. 58% of the sample goes to the ten largest clones. The sequencing here drew on CD8+ T cells from cultured PBMCs, taken from culture after CMV antigen stimulation. The origin of the receptors is a human donor in good health (CMV status not recorded). Some clones in this sample may be carry-over from other donors' samples.

Concerning this clonotype itself: A read error may be the cause here, since a much bigger clone is one base away. The chain is built from TRBV4-3 and TRBJ2-3; weak D call: TRBD1 (5 bases). CDR3 length equals 16 residues. The germline CDR1 and CDR2 sequences are LGHNA and YSLEER. In DNA form, the CDR3 reads TGCGCCGGCAGCCAAGACGGCGGCACAGGTGCAGATACGCAGTATTTT. It is translated as CAGSQDGGTGADTQYF.

This clonotype was detected once. The chain combines TRBV6-2 or TRBV6-3 with TRBJ2-1; D is ambiguous. Per the germline V gene, CDR1 is MNHEY and CDR2 is SVGEGT. CDR3 length: 14 residues. The V end lost 2 bases, the J end lost 4 bases, and 9 bases lay between the germline ends. This CDR3 reads CASSYSLNYNEQFF. DNA for the CDR3: TGTGCCAGCAGTTACAGTCTGAATTACAATGAGCAGTTCTTC.

As concerns this clonotype: A junction boundary mismatches the germline segment, possibly from a read error. The J gene is TRBJ2-3, the V gene TRBV27, with a possible D match to TRBD1 (5 bases). The CDR3 sequence is 14 residues long. The V gene's germline CDR1 is MNHEY and CDR2 SMNVEV (reference sequence). The chain's CDR3 is CASSFARGTDMQYF. The CDR3 coding sequence is TGTGCCAGCAGTTTCGCTAGGGGCACAGATATGCAGTATTTT.

The chain couples TRBV27 to TRBJ2-3; TRBD2 agrees at 10 bases. V dropped 6 bases and J dropped 4; count of bases not matched to a gene: 7. The germline V gene has CDR1 MNHEY and CDR2 SMNVEV (reference sequence). The CDR3 is 15 amino acids. The CDR3 protein is CASSPAGGLADTQYF. CDR3 sequence (DNA): TGTGCCAGCAGCCCAGCGGGGGGGCTGGCAGATACGCAGTATTTT.

The chain couples TRBV20-1 to TRBJ1-1; 10 nucleotides align to TRBD1. V shed 7 bases and J 5 bases; nucleotides not matched to a gene: 4. This CDR3 spans 12 amino acids. CDR1 is DFQATT and CDR2 is SNEGSKA in the germline V gene (reference sequence). The CDR3 loop is CSGGQGETEAFF. The DNA for the CDR3 is TGCAGTGGAGGACAGGGGGAGACTGAAGCTTTCTTT.

The rearrangement joins TRBV4-1 to TRBJ1-1; D is undetermined. This CDR3 comprises 13 residues. CDR1 and CDR2 from the germline V gene are MGHRA and YSYEKL. V was clipped by 6 bases and J by 1 base, with 9 bases between them. CDR3 loop: CASSKATNTEAFF. For the CDR3, the DNA is TGCGCCAGCAGTAAAGCGACGAACACTGAAGCTTTCTTT.

The chain is built from TRBV19 and TRBJ1-5; TRBD1 matches 8 bases. Trimming at V came to 3 bases and at J to 4 bases, leaving 8 bases not matched to a gene. The V gene's germline CDR1 is LNHDA and CDR2 SQIVND (reference sequence). The CDR3 extends over 16 amino acids. The CDR3 region is CASSIKDRGRNQPQHF. The CDR3 nucleotides are TGTGCCAGTAGTATCAAAGACAGGGGACGGAATCAGCCCCAGCATTTT.

In this sample, this clonotype turned up a few times. The rearrangement links TRBV12-3 or TRBV12-4 to TRBJ1-1; no clear D gene. Trimming left V 3 bases short and J 5 bases short, with 10 bases between. CDR3 size: 13 residues. CDR3 sequence (DNA): TGTGCCAGCAGTTTTCAACTAGGGACTGAAGCTTTCTTT. This codes for CASSFQLGTEAFF.

The chain couples TRBV7-4 to TRBJ1-1, with TRBD1 as a possible D gene (5 bases). Germline V gene sequence: CDR1 SGHVT, CDR2 SQSDAQ. The V end lost 11 bases, the J end lost 11 bases, and 21 bases lay between the germline ends. CDR3 length: 12 residues. The CDR3, as DNA: TGTGCCCCCGGTTCGGGGGGGGGTCCGGCTTTCTTT. Its translation: CAPGSGGGPAFF.

The sample holds a few counts of this clonotype. The CDR3, as DNA: TGTGCCACCGACGAGACAGGGGACTACGAGCAGTACTTC. This gives the protein CATDETGDYEQYF. The chain is built from TRBV10-3 and TRBJ2-7; 8 bases agree with TRBD1. Unmatched junction bases numbered 8, after V lost 10 bases and J lost 3 bases. The germline V gene has CDR1 ENHRY and CDR2 SYGVKD. This CDR3 spans 13 amino acids.

The chain is built from TRBV4-1 and TRBJ2-7; the match to TRBD1 covers 7 bases. The germline gives CDR1 MGHRA, CDR2 YSYEKL. J lost 3 bases, V lost 4 bases, and 9 bases had no gene match. This CDR3 spans 15 amino acids. This chain's CDR3 is CASSLLGTVSYEQYF. In nucleotides, the CDR3 is TGCGCCAGCAGCCTCTTAGGGACAGTGAGCTACGAGCAGTACTTC.

V gene TRBV7-9 combines with J gene TRBJ2-3; 9 bases map to TRBD1. Looked up from germline, CDR1 is SEHNR and CDR2 is FQNEAQ (reference sequence). Unmatched junction bases numbered 9, after V lost 5 bases and J lost 3 bases. CDR3 size: 16 residues. CDR3 region: CASSEQGTGLTDTQYF. The DNA of the CDR3 is TGTGCCAGCAGCGAGCAGGGGACAGGGCTGACAGATACGCAGTATTTT.

The genes are TRBV6-2 or TRBV6-3 and TRBJ2-3, with a tentative D call TRBD2 (6 bases). The CDR3 is 15 amino acids. Germline CDR1 MNHEY, CDR2 SVGEGT. V shed 2 bases and J shed 2 bases, with 11 bases lying between them. CDR3 nucleotides: TGTGCCAGCAGTTACGGGGGAGGAAACACAGATACGCAGTATTTT. Residues: CASSYGGGNTDTQYF.

This clonotype was found a few times. J is TRBJ1-2 and V is TRBV18; no definite D call. Germline V CDR1 and CDR2: KGHSH, LQKENI. The CDR3 covers 13 residues. V gave up 2 bases and J gave up 11 bases, with 15 bases separating them. The CDR3, as DNA: TGTGCCAGCTCACCAGAGCGGGCGGGAATGTACACCTTC. Translation gives CASSPERAGMYTF. Using reference TRBV18 and TRBJ1-2 for the parts outside the CDR3, the full variable domain is NAGVMQNPRHLVRRRGQEARLRCSPMKGHSHVYWYRQLPEEGLKFMVYLQKENIIDESGMPKERFSAEFPKEGPSILRIQQVVRGDSAAYFCASSPERAGMYTFGSGTRLTVV.

This chain uses TRBV4-1 with TRBJ2-1, with D maybe TRBD1 (6 bases). Germline V CDR1 and CDR2: MGHRA, YSYEKL. V shed 6 bases and J shed 2 bases, with 17 bases lying between them. The CDR3 totals 16 residues. The CDR3 bases are TGCGCCAGCAGTCGAGAGGGGGACACAGCCTACAATGAGCAGTTCTTC. As protein: CASSREGDTAYNEQFF.

The rearrangement joins TRBV10-3 to TRBJ1-1; TRBD1 is a possible D gene (6 bases). V was shortened by 0 bases and J by 0 bases, with 8 bases between the two germline ends. Germline loops: CDR1 ENHRY, CDR2 SYGVKD. The CDR3 sequence is 15 residues long. DNA of the CDR3: TGTGCCATCAGTGAGTCGGGGGGGCTGAACACTGAAGCTTTCTTT. It yields the protein CAISESGGLNTEAFF.

The chain uses TRBV7-9 and TRBJ1-1; D perhaps matches TRBD1 (5 bases). This CDR3 contains 13 residues. Trimming stripped 4 bases from V and 6 bases from J, with 12 bases between. Germline V gene lookup returns CDR1 SEHNR and CDR2 FQNEAQ (reference sequence). The CDR3 region is CASSSPRQPEAFF. DNA of the CDR3: TGTGCCAGCAGCTCCCCCCGACAGCCTGAAGCTTTCTTT.

The V gene is TRBV5-4, the J gene TRBJ1-1; 10 bases agree with TRBD1. V dropped 4 bases and J dropped 4; count of bases not matched to a gene: 4. CDR1 SGHNT and CDR2 YYREEE come from the germline V gene (reference sequence). The CDR3 sequence is 14 residues long. CDR3: CASSQDRGGTEAFF. In DNA form, the CDR3 reads TGTGCCAGCAGCCAGGACAGGGGGGGCACTGAAGCTTTCTTT.

As for this clonotype: The junction and the germline gene differ at one end; a read error may be behind it. The V call is TRBV4-3, the J call TRBJ2-1, with a possible D match to TRBD2 (5 bases). From germline, CDR1 is LGHNA and CDR2 YSLEER. This CDR3 contains 17 residues. The CDR3 DNA follows: TGCGCCAGCCGCCAAGATGGGAGTTGGGCGCCATACAATGAGCAGTTCTTC. It yields the protein CASRQDGSWAPYNEQFF.

The chain employs TRBV20-1 and TRBJ1-3; TRBD1 matches 8 bases. Per germline, CDR1 DFQATT and CDR2 SNEGSKA (reference sequence). The CDR3 sequence is 14 residues long. V trimming: 3 bases; J trimming: 4 bases; junction bases outside the gene matches: 5. DNA for the CDR3: TGCAGTGCTAGTTACAGGGGGTCGGGAAACACCATATATTTT. As protein: CSASYRGSGNTIYF.

J is TRBJ2-3 and V is TRBV27; unclear D gene. CDR1 and CDR2 (germline): MNHEY, SMNVEV (reference sequence). This CDR3 contains 17 residues. Trimming pared 1 base from V and 2 bases from J, leaving 16 bases between. The CDR3: CASSLWGSREFTDTQYF. CDR3 DNA: TGTGCCAGCAGTTTATGGGGTTCAAGGGAATTCACAGATACGCAGTATTTT.

This clonotype was seen ten or more times. The CDR3 sequence: CASSQSGQGFKNIQYF. The CDR3 DNA sequence: TGTGCCAGCAGCCAAAGCGGACAGGGTTTTAAAAACATTCAGTACTTC. The rearrangement uses TRBV7-2 and TRBJ2-4; 8 bases are shared with TRBD1. Germline lookup yields CDR1 SGHTA and CDR2 FQGNSA. CDR3 length: 16 amino acids. V was pared by 5 bases and J by 4 bases, with 10 bases of the junction left unmatched. The complete variable domain, with remaining parts taken from reference TRBV7-2 and TRBJ2-4, reads GAGVSQSPSNKVTEKGKDVELRCDPISGHTALYWYRQSLGQGLEFLIYFQGNSAPDKSGLPSDRFSAERTGGSVSTLTIQRTQQEDSAVYLCASSQSGQGFKNIQYFGAGTRLSVL.

This clonotype was found a few times. The chain couples TRBV7-8 to TRBJ2-7; D is unclear. Germline V gene sequence: CDR1 SGHVS, CDR2 FQNEAQ. This CDR3 has 15 residues. Trimming left V 5 bases short and J 2 bases short, with 16 bases between. The CDR3 nucleotides read TGTGCCAGCAGCCTGAGTGGTTTTGGGACCTACGAGCAGTACTTC. It is translated as CASSLSGFGTYEQYF.

The V call is TRBV11-2, the J call TRBJ2-7; D not certain. Germline-derived CDR1 and CDR2 are SGHAT and FQNNGV. The V end was cut by 2 bases, the J end by 1 base, with 6 bases between. The length of the CDR3 is 13 residues. The CDR3 nucleotides are TGTGCCAGCAGCTTAAGTGATTCCTACGAGCAGTACTTC. Its protein product is CASSLSDSYEQYF.